Below, one T cell receptor beta chain is given with its context. The table lists this clonotype with a few counts. The clone's antigen remains unknown. No base quality information exists; no much larger clone differs at one position. Reads for this sample came from an Illumina HiSeq 2500. Quantitative 5'-RACE with molecular barcodes was the method used to prepare the TCR beta libraries. On the authors' methods: A new computational method, built on a probabilistic model of VDJ rearrangement, was used to identify disease-linked TCR variants. TCRdb trimmed the raw reads at Q25, called clones with MiXCR and kept productive beta chains. One record per CDR3 amino acid sequence lists the most common genes and DNA. The authors' filters were not applied to this entry. The sample records around 770,000 distinct CDR3 sequences, roughly 10% of which are singletons. The top ten constitute 0.51% of the sample. These data originate in a study of CD8 T cells in ankylosing spondylitis (TCRdb year 2017). Notes on the research overall: The study set out to find disease-linked TCR variants by profiling T cell receptor beta repertoires in ankylosing spondylitis patients and healthy donors. The full study cohort comprised about 24 ankylosing spondylitis patients and approximately 100 healthy donors. Peripheral blood was sampled, and synovial fluid was also collected from ankylosing spondylitis patients. Points the paper makes about the study in general: Significant enrichment of the disease-linked clones was reported in matched synovial fluid samples from ankylosing spondylitis patients. Some motif variants had previously been reported in the synovial fluid and blood of reactive arthritis patients, which suggests shared mechanisms of disease initiation. The disease-linked clones showed a CD8+ phenotype and occurred at relatively low frequencies in peripheral blood. A TCR beta motif made up of several highly homologous amino acid variants appeared to be characteristic of blood from ankylosing spondylitis patients.

From the cysteine through the phenylalanine, the CDR3 covers 15 amino acids. Only the CDR3 region is kept as DNA, spanning 45 bases read in frame from base 1. Reading the germline V gene gives CDR1 SGHVS and CDR2 FQNEAQ. Trimming costs V 4 bases and J 5 bases, and their ends lie 16 bases apart. The chain employs TRBV7-8 and TRBJ2-3; the D region possibly corresponds to TRBD2 (6 bases align). The sequence was obtained from a male donor with ankylosing spondylitis. Sequences were obtained from blood, either unsorted or a sorted T cell fraction (not recorded which). The nucleotides read TGTGCCAGCAGCTCCCGGGGGACCGAGGGAGATACGCAGTATTTT. It specifies CASSSRGTEGDTQYF.